The 8 T cell receptor beta chains listed next were all sequenced from one sample in a study of blood T cells in healthy people across ages. A J-beta primer mix and a sample-barcoded 5' primer were used in a second PCR of roughly 6 to 11 cycles. TCRdb processed the 5' RACE reads anew with MiXCR; each CDR3 protein has one entry. The sample shows 600,000 to 900,000 distinct CDR3 sequences, around 24% of them seen only once. A further study also used this sample, focusing on T cells of mothers and their children.

Sequenced input: blood. These receptor sequences come from a boy younger than 18 in good health.

The rearrangement links TRBV29-1 to TRBJ1-5, with a weak D call TRBD1 (5 bases). CDR1 is SQVTM and CDR2 is ANQGSEA in the germline V gene. The CDR3 extends over 15 amino acids. The ends were cut back, 4 bases at V and 3 bases at J, with 16 bases in the middle. DNA of the CDR3: TGCAGCGTTGCGATTGGGGGAGCGGTCAATCAGCCCCAGCATTTT. This codes for CSVAIGGAVNQPQHF.

A few counts support this clonotype. This chain links TRBV3-1 with TRBJ1-3; TRBD1 aligns across 8 bases. Germline V gene data show CDR1 as LGHDT and CDR2 as YNNKEL (reference sequence). Unmatched junction bases numbered 5, after V lost 3 bases and J lost 4 bases. This CDR3 comprises 15 residues. The CDR3 sequence: CASSHLDREGNTIYF. The CDR3 coding sequence is TGTGCCAGCAGCCATTTGGACAGGGAGGGAAACACCATATATTTT.

This rearrangement joins TRBV6-5 to TRBJ1-2; D ambiguous. Trimming took 2 bases from V and 4 from J, leaving 11 bases between them. This CDR3 region has 14 residues. The germline gives CDR1 MNHEY, CDR2 SVGAGI. The CDR3 nucleotides are TGTGCCAGCAGTTACGCCGAATCCTTCTATGGCTACACCTTC. Translated: CASSYAESFYGYTF.

The CDR3 DNA reads as TGCAGTGCTACCAGGACTAGCGGGGATGACTACGAGCAGTACTTC. It translates to CSATRTSGDDYEQYF. The chain links TRBV20-1 to TRBJ2-7; 12 positions match TRBD2. The J segment lost 3 bases and the V segment lost 4 bases, leaving 7 bases of the junction unmatched. Germline values: CDR1 DFQATT, CDR2 SNEGSKA (reference sequence). The CDR3 has 15 residues.

V and J are TRBV9 and TRBJ2-5, with D possibly TRBD2 on 6 matching bases. The J call could be wrong; TRBJ2-1 is a better fit for the DNA end. This CDR3 is 16 amino acids long. CDR1 is SGDLS and CDR2 is YYNGEE in the germline V gene. Here the CDR3 DNA reads TGTGCCAGCAGCGTAGGGGGAGGTACGAGAATCAATGAGCAGTTCTTC. Translation gives CASSVGGGTRINEQFF.

Points on this clonotype: Germline is not matched at one junction end, which may reflect a read error. The rearrangement uses TRBV5-1 and TRBJ1-1; D ambiguous. The CDR3 consists of 14 residues. Looked up from germline, CDR1 is SGHRS and CDR2 is YFSETQ. CDR3 bases: TGCACCAGCAGCTTGGAGACTCAGTACACTGAAGCTTTCTTT. This codes for CTSSLETQYTEAFF.

For this clonotype: This likely comes from a read error, as the CDR3 has no conserved phenylalanine or tryptophan at its end. It is unclear where the CDR3 begins or ends on the DNA, so no DNA is shown, and the CDR3 is as TCRdb lists it. The chain couples TRBV29-1 to TRBJ1-1. The CDR3 sequence runs 8 residues, both termini included. In germline, CDR1 is SQVTM, CDR2 ANQGSEA. CDR3 in amino acids: CSVDDRTI.

This clonotype was counted only a few times. V gene TRBV6-5 combines with J gene TRBJ1-1; D is ambiguous. This CDR3 is built from 14 residues. Germline V gene lookup returns CDR1 MNHEY and CDR2 SVGAGI. Trimming took off 0 bases at V and 0 bases at J, with 5 bases between the two ends. This chain's CDR3 is CASSYSILNTEAFF. The CDR3 nucleotides are TGTGCCAGCAGTTACTCTATACTGAACACTGAAGCTTTCTTT.